Sequencing of this TCR beta chain was carried out in a study of beta chain features in type 1 diabetes. Notes on the study in general: Type 1 diabetes patients showed a moderate but significant shortening of TCRB CDR3s in all four CD4+ subsets.

Germline V CDR1 and CDR2: MDHEN, SYDVKM. V trimming: 6 bases; J trimming: 2 bases; junction bases outside the gene matches: 6. This CDR3 region has 15 residues. Every bit of the isolated RNA underwent reverse transcription, so sequencing read expressed TCRB transcripts. Profiled with immunoSEQ multiplex PCR; TCRdb holds only in-frame clones, not every one. The sample lists about 150,000 clones; approximately 8.8% were seen once. Concerning this clone itself: Its matching antigen is unknown.

The sequence came from a young woman with type 1 diabetes. The chain is built from TRBV28 and TRBJ2-7; 11 bases agree with TRBD1. Material: central memory CD4+ T cells from blood. The CDR3 sequence is CASRRDRGGAYEQYF. In DNA form, the CDR3 reads TGTGCCAGCAGGCGGGACAGGGGGGGGGCCTACGAGCAGTACTTC.